These 32 T cell receptor beta chains came from one sample sequenced in a study of control samples from healthy donors and cancer patients. TCRdb's copy holds only in-frame clones and misses some; the assay was immunoSEQ multiplex PCR. The data show about 69,000 clones, with about four fifths seen just once and approximately 2.9% held by the top ten. Sequencing used PBMCs. The origin of the receptors is a woman aged 45-60 years with lung cancer.

The V and J genes are TRBV19 and TRBJ1-5, with D uncertain. The CDR3 has 13 amino acids. V was shortened by 1 base and J by 6 bases, with 7 bases between the two germline ends. In germline, CDR1 is LNHDA, CDR2 SQIVND (reference sequence). The CDR3 bases are TGTGCCAGTAGTATAGGTAACGGTCAGCCCCAGCATTTT. It specifies CASSIGNGQPQHF.

As DNA, the CDR3 is TGTGCCAGCAGCACCCCCGGGGACAACACTGAAGCTTTCTTT. Protein product: CASSTPGDNTEAFF. J is TRBJ1-1 and V is TRBV9, with D possibly matching TRBD1 (5 bases). CDR3 size: 14 residues. The germline V and J ends were trimmed by 4 bases and 2 bases, with 12 bases remaining between them. The V gene's germline CDR1 is SGDLS and CDR2 YYNGEE.

J is TRBJ2-2 and V is TRBV18; D gene unclear. V lost 2 bases to trimming and J lost 6 bases, with 1 base between them. The CDR3 loop spans 11 amino acids. The V gene's germline CDR1 is KGHSH and CDR2 LQKENI. CDR3 amino acids: CASSPAGELFF. In DNA form, the CDR3 reads TGTGCCAGCTCACCAGCCGGGGAGCTGTTTTTT.

This clone has only one observation. V is TRBV5-1 and J is TRBJ1-1, with a tentative D call TRBD1 (5 bases). V shed 4 bases and J shed 8 bases, with 18 bases lying between them. Looked up from germline, CDR1 is SGHRS and CDR2 is YFSETQ. This CDR3 is built from 14 residues. This CDR3 reads CASSPDRTNNEAFF. The CDR3 DNA reads as TGCGCCAGCAGCCCCGACAGAACTAATAACGAAGCTTTCTTT.

This sequence joins TRBV5-1 and TRBJ1-1, with D possibly TRBD1 on 6 matching bases. CDR1 SGHRS and CDR2 YFSETQ come from the germline V gene. This CDR3 is 12 amino acids long. Trimming removed 4 bases from V and 9 bases from J, with 13 bases in between. CDR3 DNA sequence: TGCGCCAGCAGCGAACTCCAGGGGAAAGCTTTCTTT. Translation gives CASSELQGKAFF.

A few counts support this clone. J is TRBJ1-3 and V is TRBV19, with D possibly being TRBD1 (6 bases). The V gene's germline CDR1 is LNHDA and CDR2 SQIVND (reference sequence). The CDR3 spans 14 residues. Deletions cut 6 bases from V and 2 bases from J, with 11 bases between. CDR3 nucleotide sequence: TGTGCCAGTAGAAATCAGGGGACTGGAAACACCATATATTTT. Translating it yields CASRNQGTGNTIYF. Full variable domain (remainder filled in from reference TRBV19 and TRBJ1-3): DGGITQSPKYLFRKEGQNVTLSCEQNLNHDAMYWYRQDPGQGLRLIYYSQIVNDFQKGDIAEGYSVSREKKESFPLTVTSAQKNPTAFYLCASRNQGTGNTIYFGEGSWLTVV.

This clone was found once. This chain links TRBV11-3 with TRBJ2-3; D not resolved. This CDR3 has 13 residues. V shed 4 bases and J shed 4 bases, with 9 bases lying between them. Germline CDR1 reads SGHNT; CDR2 reads YENEEA. CDR3 sequence: CASSYRTADTQYF. The CDR3 DNA reads TGTGCCAGCAGCTACAGAACGGCAGATACGCAGTATTTT.

J is TRBJ1-6 and V is TRBV7-3; D uncertain. Germline CDR1 reads SGHTA; CDR2 reads FQGTGA. The CDR3 loop spans 14 amino acids. The V gene lost 2 bases and the J gene lost 5 bases, with 7 bases spanning the gap. CDR3 sequence: CASSLERDNSPLHF. CDR3 DNA sequence: TGTGCCAGCAGCTTAGAACGGGATAATTCACCCCTCCACTTT.

V gene TRBV6-5 combines with J gene TRBJ1-1; 7 nucleotides agree with TRBD1. The V gene end was trimmed by 5 bases and the J gene end by 6 bases; junction bases not matched to a gene: 3. The CDR3 runs 12 residues. CDR1 and CDR2 (germline): MNHEY, SVGAGI. CDR3 sequence reads: CASSRQGAEAFF. CDR3 nucleotides: TGTGCCAGCAGTCGACAGGGCGCTGAAGCTTTCTTT.

This clone turned up a few times. This chain joins TRBV11-3 and TRBJ2-3; TRBD2 agrees at 7 bases. V shed 3 bases and J 4 bases; nucleotides not matched to a gene: 10. Germline V gives CDR1 SGHNT, CDR2 YENEEA. The CDR3 length is 16 residues. Here the CDR3 DNA reads TGTGCCAGCAGCTTTAGTAGTCTAGCGGACTCAGATACGCAGTATTTT. Protein product: CASSFSSLADSDTQYF.

This chain connects TRBV29-1 to TRBJ2-5; possibly TRBD1 for D (6 bases). Germline CDR1 SQVTM, CDR2 ANQGSEA. This CDR3 is built from 13 residues. The CDR3 reads CSLGVGAKETQYF. The CDR3 nucleotides read TGCAGTCTTGGGGTGGGGGCGAAAGAGACCCAGTACTTC.

This rearrangement joins TRBV18 to TRBJ2-3, with 9 positions matching TRBD2. The germline V gene encodes CDR1 KGHSH and CDR2 LQKENI. V lost 6 bases to trimming and J lost 3 bases; unmatched junction nucleotides: 7. CDR3 length: 15 residues. CDR3 sequence (DNA): TGTGCCAGCTCTCGAAGGACTAGCGCTACAGATACGCAGTATTTT. Its translation: CASSRRTSATDTQYF.

This clone was seen more than once but under ten times. This chain links TRBV4-1 with TRBJ1-2; D is undetermined. The CDR3 totals 16 residues. The germline V gene encodes CDR1 MGHRA and CDR2 YSYEKL. The V end lost 0 bases, the J end lost 6 bases, and 17 bases lay between the germline ends. The CDR3 is CASSQDPVTLRHGYTF. The CDR3 DNA reads as TGCGCCAGCAGCCAAGACCCGGTCACACTGAGGCATGGCTACACCTTC.

The CDR3 here is CASIEQGGSEQYF. As DNA, the CDR3 is TGTGCCAGTATTGAACAGGGGGGATCGGAGCAGTACTTC. The chain combines TRBV19 with TRBJ2-7, with 8 bases aligning to TRBD1. The CDR3 sequence is 13 residues long. The V segment lost 7 bases and the J segment 7 bases; nucleotides outside the gene matches: 9. Germline-derived CDR1 and CDR2 are LNHDA and SQIVND (reference sequence).

This chain uses TRBV20-1 with TRBJ1-1, with D hard to call. This CDR3 has 13 amino acids. The germline gives CDR1 DFQATT, CDR2 SNEGSKA (reference sequence). The V and J ends lost 3 bases and 9 bases respectively, with 17 bases between them. CDR3 bases: TGCAGTGCTAGTTCCCCTGGGTCGGCTCAAGCTTTCTTT. Encoded protein: CSASSPGSAQAFF.

The chain links TRBV12-3 or TRBV12-4 to TRBJ1-5; D is ambiguous. CDR3 length: 13 residues. Trimming left V 3 bases short and J 6 bases short, with 9 bases between. The CDR3 spells CASSFRVAQPQHF. The CDR3 bases are TGTGCCAGCAGTTTCCGGGTAGCTCAGCCCCAGCATTTT.

The V and J genes are TRBV11-2 and TRBJ1-5; D is unresolved. V was shortened by 1 base and J by 0 bases, with 1 base between the two germline ends. Germline V lookup: CDR1 SGHAT, CDR2 FQNNGV. The CDR3 has 13 residues. CDR3 in DNA: TGTGCCAGCAGCTTAGGTAGCAATCAGCCCCAGCATTTT. It specifies CASSLGSNQPQHF.

The gene calls are TRBV5-6 and TRBJ1-4; D is possibly TRBD1 (5 bases). Deletions cut 2 bases from V and 8 bases from J, with 13 bases between. The CDR3 has 14 residues. Germline CDR1 SGHDT, CDR2 YYEEEE. CDR3 loop: CASSLWSGREKLFF. The CDR3 DNA sequence: TGTGCCAGCAGCTTATGGTCGGGACGCGAAAAACTGTTTTTT.

In the case of this clone: Because the CDR3 is missing its conserved closing phenylalanine or tryptophan, this is likely a read error. The limits of the CDR3 on the DNA are not certain, so only TCRdb's listed CDR3 is given. The chain recombines TRBV3-1 (or the pseudogene TRBV3-2) with TRBJ1-1. Looked up from germline, CDR1 is LGHDT and CDR2 is YNNKEL (reference sequence). The CDR3 contains 8 residues when both ends are counted. This CDR3 reads CASSPHLS.

The chain uses TRBV24-1 and TRBJ2-7; maybe TRBD2 (5 bases). The CDR3 has 11 amino acids. Germline loops: CDR1 KGHDR, CDR2 SFDVKD. V dropped 9 bases and J dropped 5 bases, with 10 bases sitting between them. CDR3: CATFDGNEQYF. CDR3 nucleotides: TGTGCCACCTTTGACGGGAACGAGCAGTACTTC.

The V gene is TRBV19, the J gene TRBJ1-6; TRBD1 is a possible D gene (6 bases). CDR3 length equals 16 residues. Germline V lookup: CDR1 LNHDA, CDR2 SQIVND (reference sequence). V was cut by 3 bases and J by 7 bases, with 16 bases left in between. This chain's CDR3 is CASSIPSGTFNSPLHF. For the CDR3, the DNA is TGTGCCAGTAGTATCCCGTCCGGGACATTCAATTCACCCCTCCACTTT.

The rearrangement uses TRBV27 and TRBJ2-2, with D tentatively TRBD2 (6 bases). The CDR3 contains 12 residues. Germline V gives CDR1 MNHEY, CDR2 SMNVEV (reference sequence). The V gene lost 6 bases and the J gene lost 7 bases, with 9 bases spanning the gap. CDR3: CASSGGIGELFF. Here the CDR3 DNA reads TGTGCCAGCAGCGGAGGGATCGGGGAGCTGTTTTTT.

This clone was seen only once. The rearrangement links TRBV9 to TRBJ1-2; maybe TRBD1 (5 bases). V lost 3 bases and J lost 2, with 20 bases in between. The CDR3 runs 17 residues. Germline V gene sequence: CDR1 SGDLS, CDR2 YYNGEE. CDR3: CASSDSDLRGGNYGYTF. CDR3 DNA sequence: TGTGCCAGCAGCGACTCCGACCTTAGGGGTGGGAACTATGGCTACACCTTC.

The J gene is TRBJ2-7, the V gene TRBV6-5; 9 positions match TRBD1. The CDR3 has 14 amino acids. Germline V CDR1 and CDR2: MNHEY, SVGAGI. The junction had 11 bases not matched to a gene; V was cut back by 8 bases and J by 6 bases. CDR3 nucleotides: TGTGCCAGCTCAGTAGGACAGGGGATGAGCGAGCAGTACTTC. This encodes CASSVGQGMSEQYF.

The chain is built from TRBV29-1 and TRBJ2-3, with 8 bases that match TRBD1. This CDR3 has 15 amino acids. V gave up 4 bases and J gave up 5 bases; unmatched junction bases: 11. The germline gives CDR1 SQVTM, CDR2 ANQGSEA. This CDR3 is CSVGRSGGAGDTQYF. The DNA for the CDR3 is TGCAGCGTTGGGAGGTCAGGGGGCGCGGGAGATACGCAGTATTTT.

The DNA of the CDR3 is TGTGCCAGCAGCTTACCCGGGACAGGGGTCGAGCAGTACTTC. It codes for CASSLPGTGVEQYF. The chain joins TRBV5-6 to TRBJ2-7, with 10 bases identical to TRBD1. This CDR3 comprises 14 residues. Germline V gene sequence: CDR1 SGHDT, CDR2 YYEEEE. V lost 2 bases, J lost 6 bases, and 5 bases stayed unmatched.

The gene calls are TRBV10-1 and TRBJ2-7; D is uncertain. This CDR3 is built from 15 residues. Trimming stripped 0 bases from V and 0 bases from J, with 9 bases between. The germline V gene encodes CDR1 WNHNN and CDR2 SYGVQD (reference sequence). The CDR3, as DNA: TGCGCCAGCAGTGAGTCCATAAATCCCTCCTACGAGCAGTACTTC. Residues: CASSESINPSYEQYF.

This clone appeared once. The chain is built from TRBV18 and TRBJ2-4; 9 bases are shared with TRBD2. Unmatched junction bases numbered 10, after V lost 4 bases and J lost 6 bases. The CDR3 has 16 residues. Germline-derived CDR1 and CDR2 are KGHSH and LQKENI. This chain's CDR3 is CASSLPGTSWANIQYF. Written as DNA, the CDR3 is TGTGCCAGCTCACTCCCCGGGACTAGCTGGGCAAACATTCAGTACTTC. The whole variable domain, remainder taken from reference TRBV18 and TRBJ2-4, is NAGVMQNPRHLVRRRGQEARLRCSPMKGHSHVYWYRQLPEEGLKFMVYLQKENIIDESGMPKERFSAEFPKEGPSILRIQQVVRGDSAAYFCASSLPGTSWANIQYFGAGTRLSVL.

The rearrangement links TRBV5-4 to TRBJ1-2; D gene uncertain. The CDR3 spans 12 residues. Germline loops: CDR1 SGHNT, CDR2 YYREEE (reference sequence). The V and J ends lost 0 bases and 2 bases respectively, with 2 bases between them. The CDR3 loop reads CASSLDNYGYTF. For the CDR3, the DNA is TGTGCCAGCAGCTTGGACAACTATGGCTACACCTTC.

CDR3: CATGLAESTDTQYF. As DNA, the CDR3 is TGTGCCACCGGGCTAGCGGAAAGCACAGATACGCAGTATTTT. V usage is TRBV24-1 and J usage is TRBJ2-3; 7 nucleotides match TRBD2. The ends lost 9 bases at V and 0 bases at J; junction bases unmatched: 5. Germline V gene sequence: CDR1 KGHDR, CDR2 SFDVKD. The CDR3 has 14 residues.

The genes are TRBV11-2 and TRBJ2-1, with D tentatively TRBD1 or TRBD2 (5 bases each). In germline, CDR1 is SGHAT, CDR2 FQNNGV. There are 13 residues in the CDR3. V was trimmed by 0 bases and J by 15 bases, leaving 15 bases between them. CDR3 sequence reads: CASSLEMTGTRFF. The CDR3 bases are TGTGCCAGCAGCTTAGAAATGACCGGGACGCGGTTCTTC.

J is TRBJ2-2 and V is TRBV5-1, with D maybe TRBD1 (6 bases). The germline V and J ends were trimmed by 2 bases and 5 bases, with 13 bases remaining between them. Germline assignment: CDR1 SGHRS and CDR2 YFSETQ. The CDR3 is made up of 15 amino acids. The CDR3 here is CASSFTTGQTGELFF. The CDR3 nucleotides read TGCGCCAGCAGCTTCACGACAGGTCAGACCGGGGAGCTGTTTTTT.